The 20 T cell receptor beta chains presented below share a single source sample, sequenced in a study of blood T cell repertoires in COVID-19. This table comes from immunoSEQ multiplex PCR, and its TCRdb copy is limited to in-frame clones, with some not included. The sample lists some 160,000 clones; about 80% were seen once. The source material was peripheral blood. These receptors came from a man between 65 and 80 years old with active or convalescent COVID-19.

Here the CDR3 DNA reads TGTGCCAGCAGCGTAGGTGGAGGGATGGGGACTGAAGCTTTCTTT. It specifies CASSVGGGMGTEAFF. This chain uses TRBV9 with TRBJ1-1, with unresolved D. The CDR3 extends over 15 amino acids. V dropped 0 bases and J dropped 5 bases, with 14 bases sitting between them. Germline assignment: CDR1 SGDLS and CDR2 YYNGEE.

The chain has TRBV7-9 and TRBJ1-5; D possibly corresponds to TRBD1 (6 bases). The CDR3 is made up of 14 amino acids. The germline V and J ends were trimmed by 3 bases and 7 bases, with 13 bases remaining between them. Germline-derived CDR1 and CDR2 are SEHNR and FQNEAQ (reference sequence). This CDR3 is CASSFSGENQPQHF. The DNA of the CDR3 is TGTGCCAGCAGCTTTTCAGGGGAGAACCAGCCCCAGCATTTT.

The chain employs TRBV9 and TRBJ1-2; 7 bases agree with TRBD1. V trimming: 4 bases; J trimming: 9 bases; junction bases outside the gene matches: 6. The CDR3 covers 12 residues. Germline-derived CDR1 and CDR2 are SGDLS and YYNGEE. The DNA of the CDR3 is TGTGCCAGCAGCCCCGACAGGGAGAGCTACACCTTC. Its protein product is CASSPDRESYTF.

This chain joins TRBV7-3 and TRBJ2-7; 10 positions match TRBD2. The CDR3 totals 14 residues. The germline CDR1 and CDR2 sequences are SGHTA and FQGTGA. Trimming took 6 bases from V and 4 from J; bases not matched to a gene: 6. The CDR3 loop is CASSRTSGSYEQYF. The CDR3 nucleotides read TGTGCCAGCAGTCGGACTAGCGGATCTTACGAGCAGTACTTC.

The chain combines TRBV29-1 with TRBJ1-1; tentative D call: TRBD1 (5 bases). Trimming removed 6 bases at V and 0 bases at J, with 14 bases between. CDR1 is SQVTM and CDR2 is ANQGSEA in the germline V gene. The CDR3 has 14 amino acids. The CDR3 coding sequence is TGCAGCGTGGCATCGTCGGGGGTGAACACTGAAGCTTTCTTT. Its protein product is CSVASSGVNTEAFF.

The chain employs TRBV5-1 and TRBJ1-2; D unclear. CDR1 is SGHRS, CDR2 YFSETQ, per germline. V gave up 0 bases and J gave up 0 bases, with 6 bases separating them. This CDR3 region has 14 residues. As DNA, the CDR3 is TGCGCCAGCAGCTTGGCCCTCGCTAACTATGGCTACACCTTC. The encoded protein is CASSLALANYGYTF.

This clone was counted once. The CDR3 spells CASSPEPHRASEETQYF. The CDR3 coding sequence is TGTGCCAGCAGCCCCGAACCCCACAGGGCGTCCGAAGAGACCCAGTACTTC. The chain combines TRBV21-1 with TRBJ2-5; the table assigns TRBD1, which was not confirmed against the DNA. TRBV21-1 is described as a pseudogene. The CDR3 runs to 17 residues.

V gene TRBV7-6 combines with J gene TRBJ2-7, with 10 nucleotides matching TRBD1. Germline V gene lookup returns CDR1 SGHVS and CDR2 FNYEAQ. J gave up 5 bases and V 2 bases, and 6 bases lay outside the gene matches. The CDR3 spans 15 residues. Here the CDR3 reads CASSLTGQGTHEQYF. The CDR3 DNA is TGTGCCAGCAGCTTAACGGGACAGGGGACCCACGAGCAGTACTTC.

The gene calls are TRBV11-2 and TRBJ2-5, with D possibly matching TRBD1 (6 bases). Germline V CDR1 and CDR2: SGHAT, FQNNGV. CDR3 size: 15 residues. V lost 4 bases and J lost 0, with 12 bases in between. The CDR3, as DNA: TGTGCCAGCAGCTGGGGTACAGGGTACCAAGAGACCCAGTACTTC. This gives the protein CASSWGTGYQETQYF.

CDR3 amino acids: CASRGTWTGAQPQHF. The DNA for the CDR3 is TGTGCCAGCAGGGGAACCTGGACAGGGGCTCAGCCCCAGCATTTT. V is TRBV27 and J is TRBJ1-5; 9 bases fit TRBD1. Germline V lookup: CDR1 MNHEY, CDR2 SMNVEV (reference sequence). With V trimmed by 6 bases and J by 6 bases, 9 bases remained unmatched. CDR3 length equals 15 residues.

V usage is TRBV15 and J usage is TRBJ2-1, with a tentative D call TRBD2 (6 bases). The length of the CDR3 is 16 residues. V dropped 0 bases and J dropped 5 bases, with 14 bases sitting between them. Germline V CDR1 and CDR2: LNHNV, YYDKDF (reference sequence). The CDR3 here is CATSREAGPVNNEQFF. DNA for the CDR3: TGTGCCACCAGCAGAGAGGCGGGACCTGTGAACAATGAGCAGTTCTTC. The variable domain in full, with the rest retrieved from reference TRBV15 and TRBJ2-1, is DAMVIQNPRYQVTQFGKPVTLSCSQTLNHNVMYWYQQKSSQAPKLLFHYYDKDFNNEADTPDNFQSRRPNTSFCFLDIRSPGLGDTAMYLCATSREAGPVNNEQFFGPGTRLTVL.

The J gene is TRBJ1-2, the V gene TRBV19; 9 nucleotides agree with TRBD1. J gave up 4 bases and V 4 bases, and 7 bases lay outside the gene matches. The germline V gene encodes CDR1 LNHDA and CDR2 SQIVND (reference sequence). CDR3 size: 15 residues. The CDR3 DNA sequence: TGTGCCAGTAGTACCTCCGGGACAGGGAGCTATGGCTACACCTTC. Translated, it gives CASSTSGTGSYGYTF.

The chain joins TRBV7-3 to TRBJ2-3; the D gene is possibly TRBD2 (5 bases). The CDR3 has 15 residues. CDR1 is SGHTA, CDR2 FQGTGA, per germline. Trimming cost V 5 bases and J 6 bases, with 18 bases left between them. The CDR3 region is CASSTAAGPGDTQYF. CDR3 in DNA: TGTGCCAGCAGCACCGCCGCGGGCCCCGGGGATACGCAGTATTTT.

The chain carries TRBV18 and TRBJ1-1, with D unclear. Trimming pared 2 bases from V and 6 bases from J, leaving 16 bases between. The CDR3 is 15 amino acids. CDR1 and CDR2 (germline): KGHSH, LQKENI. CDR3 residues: CASSPILRAGAEAFF. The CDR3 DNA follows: TGTGCCAGCTCACCAATTTTGAGAGCGGGCGCTGAAGCTTTCTTT.

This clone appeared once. The CDR3 region is CASSDGQGLTDEQYF. CDR3 in DNA: TGCGCCAGCAGCGACGGACAGGGGTTAACAGACGAGCAGTACTTC. The rearrangement uses TRBV5-1 and TRBJ2-7, with 9 positions matching TRBD1. This CDR3 spans 15 amino acids. V lost 4 bases, J lost 5 bases, and 10 bases stayed unmatched. CDR1 and CDR2 from the germline V gene are SGHRS and YFSETQ.

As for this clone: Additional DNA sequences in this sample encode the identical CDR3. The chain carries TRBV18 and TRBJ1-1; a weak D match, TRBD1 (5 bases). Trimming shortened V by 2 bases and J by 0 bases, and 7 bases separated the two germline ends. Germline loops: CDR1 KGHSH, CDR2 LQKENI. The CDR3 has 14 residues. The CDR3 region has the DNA TGTGCCAGCTCACCAAGGGGATTGAACACTGAAGCTTTCTTT. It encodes CASSPRGLNTEAFF.

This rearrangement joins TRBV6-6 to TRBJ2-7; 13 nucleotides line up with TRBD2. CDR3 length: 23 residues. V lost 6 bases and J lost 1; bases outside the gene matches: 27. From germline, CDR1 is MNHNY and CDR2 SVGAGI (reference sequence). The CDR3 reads CASSSPGGGQLAGGPSGSYEQYF. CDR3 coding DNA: TGTGCCAGCAGCTCCCCCGGCGGGGGCCAACTAGCGGGAGGGCCATCGGGGTCCTACGAGCAGTACTTC.

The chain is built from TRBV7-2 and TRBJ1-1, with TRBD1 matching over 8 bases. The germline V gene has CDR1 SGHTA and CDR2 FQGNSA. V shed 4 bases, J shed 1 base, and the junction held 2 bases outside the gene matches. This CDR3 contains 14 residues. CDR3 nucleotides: TGTGCCAGCAGCTACGACAGGGGGAACACTGAAGCTTTCTTT. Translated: CASSYDRGNTEAFF.

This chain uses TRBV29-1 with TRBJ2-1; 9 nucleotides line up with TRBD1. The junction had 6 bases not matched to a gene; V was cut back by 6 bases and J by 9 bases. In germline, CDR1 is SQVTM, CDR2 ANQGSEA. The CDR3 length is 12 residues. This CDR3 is CSVGTGSAEQFF. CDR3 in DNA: TGCAGCGTGGGGACAGGGTCCGCTGAGCAGTTCTTC.

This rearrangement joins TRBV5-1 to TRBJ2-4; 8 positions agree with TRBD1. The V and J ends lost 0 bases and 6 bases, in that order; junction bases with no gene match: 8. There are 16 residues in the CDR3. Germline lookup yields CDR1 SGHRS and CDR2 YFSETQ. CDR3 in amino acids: CASSLAPGTGLNIQYF. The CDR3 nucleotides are TGCGCCAGCAGCTTGGCCCCTGGGACAGGTCTAAACATTCAGTACTTC.